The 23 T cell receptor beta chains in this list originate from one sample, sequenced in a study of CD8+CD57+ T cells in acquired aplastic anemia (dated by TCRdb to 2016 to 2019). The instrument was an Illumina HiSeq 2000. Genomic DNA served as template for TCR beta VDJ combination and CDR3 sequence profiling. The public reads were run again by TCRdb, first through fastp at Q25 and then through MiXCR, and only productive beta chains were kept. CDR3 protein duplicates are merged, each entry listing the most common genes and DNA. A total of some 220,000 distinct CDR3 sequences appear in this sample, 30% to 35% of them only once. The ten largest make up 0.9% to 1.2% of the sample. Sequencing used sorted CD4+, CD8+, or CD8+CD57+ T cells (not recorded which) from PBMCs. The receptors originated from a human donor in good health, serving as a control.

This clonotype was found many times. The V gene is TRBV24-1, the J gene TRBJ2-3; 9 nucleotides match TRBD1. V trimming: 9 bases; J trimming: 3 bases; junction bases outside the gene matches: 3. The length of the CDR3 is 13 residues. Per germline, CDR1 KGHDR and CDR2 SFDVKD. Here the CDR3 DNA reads TGTGCCACCGAGGGACAGGGAACAGATACGCAGTATTTT. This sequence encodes CATEGQGTDTQYF.

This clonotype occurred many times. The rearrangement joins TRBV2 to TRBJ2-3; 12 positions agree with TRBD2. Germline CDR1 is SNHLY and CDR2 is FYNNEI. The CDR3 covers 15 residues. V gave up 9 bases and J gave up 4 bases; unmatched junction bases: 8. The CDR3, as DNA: TGTGCCAGGGGATCGACTAGCGGGAGTTCAGATACGCAGTATTTT. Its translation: CARGSTSGSSDTQYF.

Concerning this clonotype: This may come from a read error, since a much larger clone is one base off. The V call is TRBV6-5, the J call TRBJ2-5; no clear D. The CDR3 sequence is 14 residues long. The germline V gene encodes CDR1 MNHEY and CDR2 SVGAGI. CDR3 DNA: TGTGCCAGCAGTTATGACTTACACCAAGAGGCCCAGTACTTC. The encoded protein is CASSYDLHQEAQYF.

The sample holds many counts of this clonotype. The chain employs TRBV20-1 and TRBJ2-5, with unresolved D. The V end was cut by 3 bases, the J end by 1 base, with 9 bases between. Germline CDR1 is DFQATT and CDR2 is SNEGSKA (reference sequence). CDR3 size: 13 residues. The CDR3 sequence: CSASKASQETQYF. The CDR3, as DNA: TGCAGTGCTAGTAAGGCTAGCCAAGAGACCCAGTACTTC.

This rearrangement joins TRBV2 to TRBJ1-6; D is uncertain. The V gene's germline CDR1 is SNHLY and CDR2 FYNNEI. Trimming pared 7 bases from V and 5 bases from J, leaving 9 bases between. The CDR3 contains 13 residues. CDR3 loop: CASMWVNNSPLHF. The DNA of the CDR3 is TGTGCCAGCATGTGGGTTAATAATTCACCCCTCCACTTT.

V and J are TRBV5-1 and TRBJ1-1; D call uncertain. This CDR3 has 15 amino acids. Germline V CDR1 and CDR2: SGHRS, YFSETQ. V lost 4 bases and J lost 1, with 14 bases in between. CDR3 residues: CASSLNPSGNTEAFF. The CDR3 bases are TGCGCCAGCAGCCTAAACCCTAGCGGGAACACTGAAGCTTTCTTT.

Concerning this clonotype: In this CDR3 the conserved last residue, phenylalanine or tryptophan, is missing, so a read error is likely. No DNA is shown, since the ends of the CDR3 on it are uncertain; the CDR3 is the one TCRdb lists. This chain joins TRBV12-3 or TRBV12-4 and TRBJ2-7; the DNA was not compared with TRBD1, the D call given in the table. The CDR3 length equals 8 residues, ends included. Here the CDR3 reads CASSRVGG.

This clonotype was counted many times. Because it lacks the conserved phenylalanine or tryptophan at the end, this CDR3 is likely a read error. The CDR3 loop reads CASSETQMTGTGYTS. In DNA form, the CDR3 reads TGCGCCAGCAGTGAGACACAAATGACAGGGACGGGCTACACCTCC. The V and J genes are TRBV10-2 and TRBJ1-2, with 7 bases fitting TRBD1. CDR1 WSHSY and CDR2 SAAADI come from the germline V gene. The CDR3 is 15 residues long. V gave up 2 bases and J gave up 8 bases; unmatched junction bases: 11.

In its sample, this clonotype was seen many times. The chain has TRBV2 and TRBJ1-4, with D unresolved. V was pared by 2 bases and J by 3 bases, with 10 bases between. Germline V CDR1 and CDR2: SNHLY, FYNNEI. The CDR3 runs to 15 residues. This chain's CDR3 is CASSERERPNEKLFF. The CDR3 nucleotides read TGTGCCAGCAGTGAAAGGGAGAGGCCTAATGAAAAACTGTTTTTT.

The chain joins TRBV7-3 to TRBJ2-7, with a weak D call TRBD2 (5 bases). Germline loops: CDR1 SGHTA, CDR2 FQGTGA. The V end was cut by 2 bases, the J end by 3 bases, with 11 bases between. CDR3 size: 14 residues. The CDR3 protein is CASSLGSGNYEQYF. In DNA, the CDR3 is TGTGCCAGCAGCTTAGGGAGCGGAAACTACGAGCAGTACTTC.

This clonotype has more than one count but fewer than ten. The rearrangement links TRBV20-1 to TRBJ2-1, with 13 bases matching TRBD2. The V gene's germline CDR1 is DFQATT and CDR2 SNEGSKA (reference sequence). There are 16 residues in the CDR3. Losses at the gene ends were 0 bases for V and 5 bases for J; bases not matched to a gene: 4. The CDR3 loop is CSARDTGLAGDNEQFF. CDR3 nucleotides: TGCAGTGCTAGAGATACAGGACTAGCGGGGGACAATGAGCAGTTCTTC.

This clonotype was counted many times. CDR3 bases: TGCGCCAGCAACCCATTGTATCGAGGTTCTGGAAACACCATATATTTT. It is translated as CASNPLYRGSGNTIYF. V and J are TRBV4-1 and TRBJ1-3; no clear D. V lost 7 bases and J lost 1, with 17 bases in between. CDR3 length equals 16 residues. Looked up from germline, CDR1 is MGHRA and CDR2 is YSYEKL.

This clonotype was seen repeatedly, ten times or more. CDR3 loop: CASTSPERTDTQYF. In DNA form, the CDR3 reads TGTGCCAGTACTAGCCCTGAACGCACAGATACGCAGTATTTT. J is TRBJ2-3 and V is TRBV19, with TRBD2 as a possible D gene (5 bases). CDR3 length: 14 amino acids. Germline V gene data show CDR1 as LNHDA and CDR2 as SQIVND (reference sequence). With 7 bases removed from V and 1 base from J, the gap between germline ends came to 12 bases.

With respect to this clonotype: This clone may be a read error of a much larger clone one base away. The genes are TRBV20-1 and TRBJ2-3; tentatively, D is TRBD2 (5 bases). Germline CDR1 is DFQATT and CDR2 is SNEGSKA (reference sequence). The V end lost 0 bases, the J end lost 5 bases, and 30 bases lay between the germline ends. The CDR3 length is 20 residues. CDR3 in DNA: TGCAGTGCTAGAGATCGGGGATGGCGGCGCGGAATTCAGCATGGAGATACGCAGTATTTT. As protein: CSARDRGWRRGIQHGDTQYF.

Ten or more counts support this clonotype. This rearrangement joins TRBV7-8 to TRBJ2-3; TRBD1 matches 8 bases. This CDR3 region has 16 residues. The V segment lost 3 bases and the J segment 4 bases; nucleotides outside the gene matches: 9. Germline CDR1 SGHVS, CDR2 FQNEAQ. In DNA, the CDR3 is TGTGCCAGCAGCTTCGACCTAAAGACAGGGGCAGATACGCAGTATTTT. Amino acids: CASSFDLKTGADTQYF.

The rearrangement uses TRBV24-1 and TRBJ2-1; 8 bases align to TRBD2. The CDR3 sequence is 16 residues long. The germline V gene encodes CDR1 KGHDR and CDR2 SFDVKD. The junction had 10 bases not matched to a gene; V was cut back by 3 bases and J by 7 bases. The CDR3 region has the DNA TGTGCCACCAGTGATCCCCTGGCGGGGGGTGGGAATGAGCAGTTCTTC. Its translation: CATSDPLAGGGNEQFF.

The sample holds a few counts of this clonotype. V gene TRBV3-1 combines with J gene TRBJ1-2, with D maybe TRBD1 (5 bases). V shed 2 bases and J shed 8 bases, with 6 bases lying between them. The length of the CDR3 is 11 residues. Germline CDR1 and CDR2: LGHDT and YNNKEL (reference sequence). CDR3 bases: TGTGCCAGCAGCCAAAGGGGCGGCTACACCTTC. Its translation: CASSQRGGYTF.

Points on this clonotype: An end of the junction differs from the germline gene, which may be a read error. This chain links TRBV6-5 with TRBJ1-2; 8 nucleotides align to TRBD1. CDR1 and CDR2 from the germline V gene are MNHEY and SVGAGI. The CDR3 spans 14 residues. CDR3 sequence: CASSYSVTGDGHTF. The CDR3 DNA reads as TGTGCCAGCAGTTACTCGGTGACAGGGGATGGCCACACCTTC.

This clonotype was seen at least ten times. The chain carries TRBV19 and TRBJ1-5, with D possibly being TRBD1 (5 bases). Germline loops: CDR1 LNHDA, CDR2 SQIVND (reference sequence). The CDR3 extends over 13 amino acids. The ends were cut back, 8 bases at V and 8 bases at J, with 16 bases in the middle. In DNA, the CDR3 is TGTGCCAGTTTAGGGGACTTTCTGGAGCCCCAGCATTTT. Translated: CASLGDFLEPQHF.

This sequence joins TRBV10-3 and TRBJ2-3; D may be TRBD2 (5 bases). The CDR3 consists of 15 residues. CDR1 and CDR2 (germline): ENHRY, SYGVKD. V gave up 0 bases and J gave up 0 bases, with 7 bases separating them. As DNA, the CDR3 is TGTGCCATCAGTGAGTCGGACTCTAGCACAGATACGCAGTATTTT. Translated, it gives CAISESDSSTDTQYF.

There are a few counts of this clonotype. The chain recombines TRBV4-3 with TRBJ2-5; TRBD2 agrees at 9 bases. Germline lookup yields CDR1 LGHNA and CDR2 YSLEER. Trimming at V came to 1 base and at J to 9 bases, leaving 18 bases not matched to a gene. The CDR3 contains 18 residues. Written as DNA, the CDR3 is TGCGCCAGCAGCCAAGCCCTCAACGCGAAGCGGGGGGCGGGGGCCCAGTACTTC. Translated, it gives CASSQALNAKRGAGAQYF.

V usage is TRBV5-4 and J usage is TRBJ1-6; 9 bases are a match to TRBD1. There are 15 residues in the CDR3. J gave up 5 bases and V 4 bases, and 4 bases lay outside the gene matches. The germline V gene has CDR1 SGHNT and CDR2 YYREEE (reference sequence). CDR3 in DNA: TGTGCCAGCAGCATGGGACAGGGTGATAATTCACCCCTCCACTTT. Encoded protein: CASSMGQGDNSPLHF.

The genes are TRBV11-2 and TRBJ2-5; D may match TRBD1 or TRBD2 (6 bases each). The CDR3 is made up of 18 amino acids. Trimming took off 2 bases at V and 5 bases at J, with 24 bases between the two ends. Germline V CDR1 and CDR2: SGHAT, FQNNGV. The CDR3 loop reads CASSLRTGALSRVETQYF. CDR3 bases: TGTGCCAGCAGCTTACGAACGGGGGCCCTTTCGCGCGTGGAGACCCAGTACTTC. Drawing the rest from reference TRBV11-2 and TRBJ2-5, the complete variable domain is EAGVAQSPRYKIIEKRQSVAFWCNPISGHATLYWYQQILGQGPKLLIQFQNNGVVDDSQLPKDRFSAERLKGVDSTLKIQPAKLEDSAVYLCASSLRTGALSRVETQYFGPGTRLLVL.